This T cell receptor (beta chain) was sequenced for a study of blood T cell repertoires in COVID-19. Profiled with immunoSEQ multiplex PCR; TCRdb holds only in-frame clones, not every one. The data hold about 150,000 clones, with approximately 88% observed a single time. The length of the CDR3 is 16 residues. The germline V gene has CDR1 SGHAT and CDR2 FQNNGV. The ends were cut back, 1 base at V and 10 bases at J, with 19 bases in the middle. The sample comprised peripheral blood. V is TRBV11-2 and J is TRBJ1-4; possibly TRBD1 for D (6 bases). The sequence came from a man in his 70s with acute or convalescent COVID-19. CDR3 DNA sequence: TGTGCCAGCAGCTTAGGGGCTGGGGCAGGGGTGCGAAAACTGTTTTTT. Translated, it gives CASSLGAGAGVRKLFF.